The 19 T cell receptor beta chains given below trace back to one sample, sequenced in a study of T cells expressing NK-cell markers. TCRdb re-called the 5' RACE reads and shows each CDR3 protein once, DNA omitted. This repertoire includes about 550,000 distinct CDR3 sequences. The specimen was blood T cells: a sorted CD56 or NKG2C T cell subset, CD4+ or CD8+ T cells, or bulk PBMC T cells (not recorded which). All receptors come from a man younger than 35 in good health.

The chain combines TRBV12-3 or TRBV12-4 with TRBJ1-1. This CDR3 has 14 amino acids. The CDR3 loop reads CASSFFAGNTEAFF.

The V call is TRBV20-1, the J call TRBJ2-7; checking the TCRdb D call of TRBD2 is not possible without DNA. Germline CDR1 and CDR2: DFQATT and SNEGSKA (reference sequence). This CDR3 contains 14 residues. CDR3 sequence reads: CSARESGPGGEQYF.

J is TRBJ1-1 and V is TRBV4-3; absent DNA, TCRdb's TRBD1 call cannot be checked. This CDR3 has 15 amino acids. CDR1 LGHNA and CDR2 YSLEER come from the germline V gene. The CDR3 sequence: CASSQDPTGSGEAFF.

The chain joins TRBV5-1 to TRBJ2-7; TCRdb picks TRBD1, but there is no DNA to check that call. This CDR3 has 14 residues. Germline loops: CDR1 SGHRS, CDR2 YFSETQ. The chain's CDR3 is CASSLGTDIYEQYF. Looking up the rest from reference TRBV5-1 and TRBJ2-7 gives the full variable domain: KAGVTQTPRYLIKTRGQQVTLSCSPISGHRSVSWYQQTPGQGLQFLFEYFSETQRNKGNFPGRFSGRQFSNSRSEMNVSTLELGDSALYLCASSLGTDIYEQYFGPGTRLTVT.

The genes are TRBV27 and TRBJ2-1; TCRdb's assignment of TRBD1 cannot be checked, as there is no DNA. The CDR3 is made up of 16 amino acids. Looked up from germline, CDR1 is MNHEY and CDR2 is SMNVEV (reference sequence). This CDR3 is CASSLSPPGAANEQFF.

The chain couples TRBV7-2 to TRBJ2-3; TCRdb indicates TRBD2, and absent DNA this call remains unverified. CDR1 is SGHTA and CDR2 is FQGNSA in the germline V gene. The CDR3 runs to 16 residues. The CDR3 is CASSSDLAGAPDTQYF.

The rearrangement joins TRBV24-1 to TRBJ2-3; absent DNA, TCRdb's TRBD2 call cannot be checked. The length of the CDR3 is 14 residues. Looked up from germline, CDR1 is KGHDR and CDR2 is SFDVKD. CDR3 sequence reads: CATSLAGRTDTQYF.

This chain connects TRBV6-1 to TRBJ2-3; TCRdb names TRBD2, which stays unverified in the absence of DNA. The CDR3 covers 15 residues. Germline V gives CDR1 MNHNS, CDR2 SASEGT. The CDR3 here is CASSEWERIADTQYF.

This chain joins TRBV7-3 and TRBJ2-1; without DNA, the TCRdb call of TRBD1 cannot be checked. The CDR3 contains 15 residues. Germline CDR1 and CDR2: SGHTA and FQGTGA. The CDR3 loop reads CASSLTMTGENEQFF. The complete variable domain, with remaining parts taken from reference TRBV7-3 and TRBJ2-1, reads GAGVSQTPSNKVTEKGKYVELRCDPISGHTALYWYRQSLGQGPEFLIYFQGTGAADDSGLPNDRFFAVRPEGSVSTLKIQRTERGDSAVYLCASSLTMTGENEQFFGPGTRLTVL.

This chain connects TRBV12-3 or TRBV12-4 to TRBJ2-7; the D gene TCRdb calls, TRBD1, cannot be checked with no DNA. CDR3 length: 15 residues. The CDR3 loop is CASSLSVTPGREQYF.

The chain uses TRBV6-1 and TRBJ2-1; TCRdb's assignment of TRBD2 cannot be checked, as there is no DNA. From germline, CDR1 is MNHNS and CDR2 SASEGT. The CDR3 totals 12 residues. The CDR3: CASSGLHNEQFF.

The V and J genes are TRBV7-2 and TRBJ2-7. Per the germline V gene, CDR1 is SGHTA and CDR2 is FQGNSA. The CDR3 is 16 amino acids. The CDR3 here is CASSLEVERQTYEQYF.

V usage is TRBV4-2 and J usage is TRBJ2-3; TCRdb outputs TRBD2, but without DNA this stays unchecked. CDR3 size: 16 residues. Germline CDR1 is LGHNA and CDR2 is YNFKEQ. The CDR3 is CASSQEGLAGTDTQYF.

This CDR3 is CATSSTGNQPQHF. This chain uses TRBV24-1 with TRBJ1-5; TCRdb indicates TRBD1, and absent DNA this call remains unverified. The CDR3 is 13 residues long. CDR1 and CDR2 (germline): KGHDR, SFDVKD.

This chain connects TRBV15 to TRBJ2-2; TCRdb gives TRBD2 as the D gene, but with no DNA this cannot be confirmed. CDR1 LNHNV and CDR2 YYDKDF come from the germline V gene (reference sequence). The CDR3 is 17 residues long. The CDR3 sequence is CATSTPSKGWDTGELFF. Full variable domain (missing parts from reference TRBV15 and TRBJ2-2): DAMVIQNPRYQVTQFGKPVTLSCSQTLNHNVMYWYQQKSSQAPKLLFHYYDKDFNNEADTPDNFQSRRPNTSFCFLDIRSPGLGDTAMYLCATSTPSKGWDTGELFFGEGSRLTVL.

The chain is built from TRBV18 and TRBJ2-1; TCRdb reports TRBD1, a call that lacks DNA to check it against. The CDR3 sequence is 14 residues long. Germline CDR1 reads KGHSH; CDR2 reads LQKENI. Here the CDR3 reads CASSPFKGGHEQFF.

This chain uses TRBV11-3 with TRBJ2-3; the D call of TRBD2 rests on TCRdb alone, since no DNA is present to check it. Germline assignment: CDR1 SGHNT and CDR2 YENEEA. The CDR3 consists of 18 residues. The CDR3 region is CASSSLAGGLPVTDTQYF. Full variable domain (remainder filled in from reference TRBV11-3 and TRBJ2-3): EAGVVQSPRYKIIEKKQPVAFWCNPISGHNTLYWYLQNLGQGPELLIRYENEEAVDDSQLPKDRFSAERLKGVDSTLKIQPAELGDSAVYLCASSSLAGGLPVTDTQYFGPGTRLTVL.

V is TRBV9 and J is TRBJ2-7; TCRdb's D call of TRBD2 is untestable without DNA. The CDR3 consists of 15 residues. CDR1 and CDR2 from the germline V gene are SGDLS and YYNGEE. CDR3 in amino acids: CASSLTSVETYEQYF.

The rearrangement uses TRBV12-3 or TRBV12-4 and TRBJ2-1; lacking DNA, the TRBD1 call made by TCRdb goes unchecked. The CDR3 sequence is 14 residues long. The CDR3 region is CASSPTGHGAEQFF.